This entry lists 8 T cell receptor beta chains sequenced from one sample in a study of graft-versus-host responses after intestinal transplantation. Their antigens are not known. Some clones are missing from TCRdb's copy, which holds only in-frame ones; the method was immunoSEQ multiplex PCR. The table has 55,000 to 75,000 clones, 84% seen once. Sequencing used unstimulated CD4+ T cells sorted from spleen or lymph node cells, obtained before transplant. The source of these receptors is a human donor who was the organ donor for an intestinal transplant.

V usage is TRBV5-6 and J usage is TRBJ2-1, with TRBD1 as a possible D gene (6 bases). The CDR3 extends over 15 amino acids. V shed 0 bases and J shed 6 bases, with 13 bases lying between them. The germline gives CDR1 SGHDT, CDR2 YYEEEE. CDR3: CASSLVAGALNEQFF. The DNA of the CDR3 is TGTGCCAGCAGCTTGGTTGCAGGGGCTCTCAATGAGCAGTTCTTC.

The J gene is TRBJ1-1, the V gene TRBV19; 8 bases align to TRBD1. This CDR3 is built from 16 residues. V shed 3 bases and J 3 bases; nucleotides not matched to a gene: 9. CDR1 is LNHDA, CDR2 SQIVND, per germline (reference sequence). CDR3 region: CASSIGAGGADTEAFF. The DNA for the CDR3 is TGTGCCAGTAGTATTGGGGCAGGGGGCGCAGACACTGAAGCTTTCTTT. Drawing the rest from reference TRBV19 and TRBJ1-1, the complete variable domain is DGGITQSPKYLFRKEGQNVTLSCEQNLNHDAMYWYRQDPGQGLRLIYYSQIVNDFQKGDIAEGYSVSREKKESFPLTVTSAQKNPTAFYLCASSIGAGGADTEAFFGQGTRLTVV.

The chain employs TRBV6-5 and TRBJ1-2; TRBD1 matches at 7 bases. CDR3 size: 13 residues. V shed 6 bases, J shed 4 bases, and the junction held 5 bases outside the gene matches. Germline CDR1 and CDR2: MNHEY and SVGAGI. In nucleotides, the CDR3 is TGTGCCAGCAGGAGACAGGGAGGCTATGGCTACACCTTC. Translated, it gives CASRRQGGYGYTF.

This clone was recorded only once. This chain uses TRBV9 with TRBJ2-1; 10 bases match TRBD2. The CDR3 runs 17 residues. With V trimmed by 0 bases and J by 0 bases, 3 bases remained unmatched. Germline V CDR1 and CDR2: SGDLS, YYNGEE. CDR3 DNA: TGTGCCAGCAGCGTAGGTAGCGGGGGGCGCTCCTACAATGAGCAGTTCTTC. Amino acids: CASSVGSGGRSYNEQFF.

The chain recombines TRBV5-3 with TRBJ1-1; TRBD1 might be the D (6 bases). TRBV5-3 is recorded as an ORF, its role being uncertain. This CDR3 is built from 17 residues. The V gene lost 0 bases and the J gene lost 0 bases, with 15 bases spanning the gap. CDR3 in DNA: TGTGCCAGAAGCTTGGCAGGACAGCTGTTCATGAACACTGAAGCTTTCTTT. Residues: CARSLAGQLFMNTEAFF.

J is TRBJ2-7 and V is TRBV10-3; D is possibly TRBD2 (5 bases). Germline CDR1 reads ENHRY; CDR2 reads SYGVKD. The CDR3 covers 13 residues. Trimming pared 4 bases from V and 7 bases from J, leaving 14 bases between. CDR3 region: CAISATESGEQYV. The DNA of the CDR3 is TGTGCCATCAGTGCTACTGAATCGGGGGAGCAGTACGTC.

The rearrangement joins TRBV18 to TRBJ2-7; 10 bases map to TRBD1. There are 12 residues in the CDR3. Trimming cost V 5 bases and J 7 bases; bases outside gene matches: 2. From germline, CDR1 is KGHSH and CDR2 LQKENI. For the CDR3, the DNA is TGTGCCAGCTCATCGGGACAGGGGGAGCAGTACGTC. Translated: CASSSGQGEQYV.

The CDR3 region is CASSRDRAGYTF. The DNA for the CDR3 is TGTGCCAGCAGCCGGGACAGGGCCGGCTACACCTTC. The chain links TRBV27 to TRBJ1-2; 9 bases map to TRBD1. CDR1 is MNHEY and CDR2 is SMNVEV in the germline V gene (reference sequence). Losses at the gene ends were 6 bases for V and 8 bases for J; bases not matched to a gene: 4. The CDR3 spans 12 residues.